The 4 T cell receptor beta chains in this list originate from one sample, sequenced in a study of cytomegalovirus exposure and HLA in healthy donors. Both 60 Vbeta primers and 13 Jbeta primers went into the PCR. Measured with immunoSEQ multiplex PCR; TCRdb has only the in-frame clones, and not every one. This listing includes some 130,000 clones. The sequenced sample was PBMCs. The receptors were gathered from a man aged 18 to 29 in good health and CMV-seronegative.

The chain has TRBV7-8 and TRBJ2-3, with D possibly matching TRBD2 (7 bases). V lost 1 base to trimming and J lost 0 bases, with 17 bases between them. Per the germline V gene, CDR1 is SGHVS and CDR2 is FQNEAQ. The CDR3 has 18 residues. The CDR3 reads CASSLEGGAGFSTDTQYF. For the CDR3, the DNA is TGTGCCAGCAGCTTAGAAGGGGGAGCGGGGTTCAGCACAGATACGCAGTATTTT.

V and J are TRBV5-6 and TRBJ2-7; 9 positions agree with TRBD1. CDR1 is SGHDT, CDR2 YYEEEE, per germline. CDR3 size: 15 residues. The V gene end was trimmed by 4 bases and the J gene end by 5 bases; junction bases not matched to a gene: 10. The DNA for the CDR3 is TGTGCCAGCAGCAGCTGGGACAGGGTTGCCGACGAGCAGTACTTC. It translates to CASSSWDRVADEQYF.

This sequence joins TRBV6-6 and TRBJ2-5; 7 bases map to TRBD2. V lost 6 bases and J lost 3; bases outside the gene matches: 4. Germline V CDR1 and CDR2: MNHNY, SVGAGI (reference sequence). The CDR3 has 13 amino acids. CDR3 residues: CASSRLAEETQYF. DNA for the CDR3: TGTGCCAGCAGCCGCCTAGCGGAAGAGACCCAGTACTTC.

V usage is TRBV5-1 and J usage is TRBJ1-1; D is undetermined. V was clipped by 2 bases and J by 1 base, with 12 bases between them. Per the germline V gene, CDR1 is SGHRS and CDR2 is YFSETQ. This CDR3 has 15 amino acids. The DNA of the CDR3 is TGCGCCAGCAGCTTTGCAGTGGGAGCGAACACTGAAGCTTTCTTT. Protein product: CASSFAVGANTEAFF.